Below are 21 T cell receptor beta chains sequenced from a single sample in a study of PD-L1 blockade in urothelial cancer. Time point indicated: peripheral blood 6 weeks after treatment start. Profiled with immunoSEQ multiplex PCR; TCRdb holds only in-frame clones, not every one. Among roughly 100,000 clones listed, approximately 87% were seen once. The input for sequencing was PBMCs, taken around atezolizumab (anti-PD-L1) treatment. All receptors come from a man aged 70-80 years with urothelial cancer.

V and J are TRBV28 and TRBJ1-4; 9 nucleotides align to TRBD1. CDR1 and CDR2 (germline): MDHEN, SYDVKM. This CDR3 has 15 amino acids. The trim removed 5 bases at V and 7 bases at J, leaving 8 bases unmatched. The CDR3 bases are TGTGCCAGCAGTCCCCACAGGGGGCCTTCTGAAAAACTGTTTTTT. This gives the protein CASSPHRGPSEKLFF.

The chain employs TRBV6-5 and TRBJ2-3; 8 positions agree with TRBD1. CDR1 is MNHEY, CDR2 SVGAGI, per germline. The V and J ends lost 8 bases and 0 bases, in that order; junction bases with no gene match: 4. The CDR3 has 14 residues. CDR3 sequence (DNA): TGTGCCAGCGGCAACAGGGGGAGCACAGATACGCAGTATTTT. It specifies CASGNRGSTDTQYF.

The rearrangement joins TRBV7-8 to TRBJ2-1; D possibly corresponds to TRBD1 (6 bases). The germline V and J ends were trimmed by 8 bases and 8 bases, with 19 bases remaining between them. Per the germline V gene, CDR1 is SGHVS and CDR2 is FQNEAQ. The CDR3 is 14 residues long. In DNA form, the CDR3 reads TGTGCCAGCGGACTCTTAAGGGGGATGGATGAGCAGTTCTTC. Translation: CASGLLRGMDEQFF.

V and J are TRBV5-1 and TRBJ2-1, with 10 bases fitting TRBD1. CDR3 length equals 17 residues. Trimming at V came to 1 base and at J to 3 bases, leaving 7 bases not matched to a gene. Germline CDR1 SGHRS, CDR2 YFSETQ. In nucleotides, the CDR3 is TGCGCCAGCAGCTTGTGGACAGGGGGGGATTACTACAATGAGCAGTTCTTC. Translating it yields CASSLWTGGDYYNEQFF.

CDR3 coding DNA: TGTGCCAGCAGTGTGGGGACAGGGGGTTCGACGGGCTACACCTTC. Protein sequence: CASSVGTGGSTGYTF. The gene calls are TRBV2 and TRBJ1-2; 11 bases line up with TRBD1. The V gene end was trimmed by 4 bases and the J gene end by 8 bases; junction bases not matched to a gene: 9. Germline CDR1 reads SNHLY; CDR2 reads FYNNEI. The CDR3 spans 15 residues.

The V call is TRBV2, the J call TRBJ2-5, with a possible D match to TRBD1 (6 bases). Germline lookup yields CDR1 SNHLY and CDR2 FYNNEI. The V gene lost 8 bases and the J gene lost 5 bases, with 18 bases spanning the gap. This CDR3 contains 14 residues. The CDR3 region is CASGISTGLETQYF. The CDR3 coding sequence is TGTGCCAGCGGAATATCAACAGGGCTGGAGACCCAGTACTTC.

This chain connects TRBV27 to TRBJ2-2; D uncertain. The V end lost 8 bases, the J end lost 6 bases, and 19 bases lay between the germline ends. This CDR3 is built from 15 residues. Germline CDR1 MNHEY, CDR2 SMNVEV (reference sequence). The CDR3, as DNA: TGTGCCAGCTCCCTCCAGTGGGTTGAGGCCGGGGAGCTGTTTTTT. Protein: CASSLQWVEAGELFF.

There are a few counts of this clone. This chain joins TRBV5-4 and TRBJ2-2, with 14 bases lining up with TRBD2. V was clipped by 4 bases and J by 6 bases; unmatched bases: 5. The germline gives CDR1 SGHNT, CDR2 YYREEE (reference sequence). The CDR3 has 16 amino acids. CDR3 residues: CASSLTSGRASGELFF. In DNA, the CDR3 is TGTGCCAGCAGCCTGACTAGCGGGAGGGCCTCCGGGGAGCTGTTTTTT.

This clone was seen only once. V usage is TRBV4-2 and J usage is TRBJ2-1; 8 nucleotides match TRBD1. V lost 4 bases, J lost 6 bases, and 8 bases stayed unmatched. This CDR3 has 15 residues. CDR1 and CDR2 from the germline V gene are LGHNA and YNFKEQ. The CDR3 DNA reads TGTGCCAGCAGCCCGCCGACAGGGGAATCCAATGAGCAGTTCTTC. Protein: CASSPPTGESNEQFF.

The chain uses TRBV7-9 and TRBJ2-1; a weak D match, TRBD1 (7 bases). V was cut by 3 bases and J by 1 base, with 22 bases left in between. Looked up from germline, CDR1 is SEHNR and CDR2 is FQNEAQ (reference sequence). The CDR3 loop spans 19 amino acids. The CDR3 reads CASSFGRGYSGPSYNEQFF. In nucleotides, the CDR3 is TGTGCCAGCAGCTTTGGCAGGGGGTATAGCGGACCGTCCTACAATGAGCAGTTCTTC.

In DNA, the CDR3 is TGCGCCAGCAGCTTGGATGCTAGCGGGGGGTTCAACACCGGGGAGCTGTTTTTT. It specifies CASSLDASGGFNTGELFF. The chain has TRBV5-1 and TRBJ2-2; 11 nucleotides align to TRBD2. The junction had 6 bases not matched to a gene; V was cut back by 0 bases and J by 2 bases. The CDR3 length is 18 residues. Germline values: CDR1 SGHRS, CDR2 YFSETQ.

In nucleotides, the CDR3 is TGTGCCAGCAGGTCCGGGACAGAGGGCAAAAACATTCAGTACTTC. Protein sequence: CASRSGTEGKNIQYF. The chain uses TRBV4-2 and TRBJ2-4; 7 nucleotides agree with TRBD1. Germline loops: CDR1 LGHNA, CDR2 YNFKEQ. V shed 6 bases and J 3 bases; nucleotides not matched to a gene: 8. The CDR3 spans 15 residues.

This clone was counted between two and nine times. The chain carries TRBV7-2 and TRBJ2-3; a weak D match, TRBD1 (5 bases). V dropped 6 bases and J dropped 1 base, with 11 bases sitting between them. CDR3 length: 14 residues. The germline gives CDR1 SGHTA, CDR2 FQGNSA. This CDR3 reads CASRRDRRTDTQYF. The CDR3 region has the DNA TGTGCCAGCAGGAGAGACAGACGCACAGATACGCAGTATTTT.

The chain combines TRBV4-1 with TRBJ2-1; TRBD1 aligns across 8 bases. The J segment lost 4 bases and the V segment lost 1 base, leaving 15 bases of the junction unmatched. The CDR3 is 19 residues long. Germline V lookup: CDR1 MGHRA, CDR2 YSYEKL. In DNA form, the CDR3 reads TGCGCCAGCAGCCAAGGGAGACAGGGGCCAGCCTCGAGGTACAATGAGCAGTTCTTC. Its protein is CASSQGRQGPASRYNEQFF.

The gene calls are TRBV2 and TRBJ1-2; D gene unclear. The V gene lost 2 bases and the J gene lost 4 bases, with 8 bases spanning the gap. Per the germline V gene, CDR1 is SNHLY and CDR2 is FYNNEI. CDR3 length: 13 amino acids. The chain's CDR3 is CASSERGSYGYTF. The CDR3 DNA reads TGTGCCAGCAGTGAACGGGGAAGCTATGGCTACACCTTC. Filled out from reference TRBV2 and TRBJ1-2, the complete variable domain reads EPEVTQTPSHQVTQMGQEVILRCVPISNHLYFYWYRQILGQKVEFLVSFYNNEISEKSEIFDDQFSVERPDGSNFTLKIRSTKLEDSAMYFCASSERGSYGYTFGSGTRLTVV.

The chain combines TRBV15 with TRBJ2-2; D is unclear. The CDR3 length is 16 residues. The germline V gene has CDR1 LNHNV and CDR2 YYDKDF (reference sequence). V was clipped by 6 bases and J by 1 base, with 15 bases between them. The CDR3 DNA sequence: TGTGCCACCAGGCCCCGGTGGCAGGAGAACACCGGGGAGCTGTTTTTT. Translated, it gives CATRPRWQENTGELFF.

The chain is built from TRBV19 and TRBJ1-3; D possibly corresponds to TRBD1 (6 bases). Trimming left V 7 bases short and J 4 bases short, with 17 bases between. The CDR3 contains 15 residues. Germline V lookup: CDR1 LNHDA, CDR2 SQIVND (reference sequence). The CDR3 DNA is TGTGCCAGTAAACGTGGACAGCGCTACGGAAACACCATATATTTT. The encoded protein is CASKRGQRYGNTIYF.

The CDR3 region is CASSLGQGAGYGYTF. The DNA of the CDR3 is TGTGCCAGCAGCTTAGGACAGGGGGCTGGCTATGGCTACACCTTC. This chain uses TRBV11-3 with TRBJ1-2; 10 nucleotides line up with TRBD1. Per germline, CDR1 SGHNT and CDR2 YENEEA. The ends lost 1 base at V and 4 bases at J; junction bases unmatched: 3. The CDR3 extends over 15 amino acids.

The V and J genes are TRBV5-1 and TRBJ1-1, with 8 bases lining up with TRBD1. The CDR3 has 13 amino acids. J was trimmed by 4 bases and V by 5 bases; bases with no gene match: 4. Germline assignment: CDR1 SGHRS and CDR2 YFSETQ. CDR3 DNA sequence: TGCGCCAGCAGTCCGACAGGGGCCACTGAAGCTTTCTTT. Residues: CASSPTGATEAFF.

The rearrangement joins TRBV7-2 to TRBJ2-7; TRBD2 is a possible D gene (7 bases). The CDR3 has 14 amino acids. Germline values: CDR1 SGHTA, CDR2 FQGNSA. V shed 1 base and J shed 3 bases, with 10 bases lying between them. CDR3 DNA: TGTGCCAGCAGCTTAGGGGAGGGGGGCTACGAGCAGTACTTC. Protein: CASSLGEGGYEQYF.

The chain couples TRBV19 to TRBJ1-5; 8 bases fit TRBD1. V lost 4 bases to trimming and J lost 6 bases; unmatched junction nucleotides: 5. The germline V gene has CDR1 LNHDA and CDR2 SQIVND (reference sequence). The CDR3 loop spans 14 amino acids. CDR3 DNA: TGTGCCAGTAGTAAGACAGGGGAAGGTCAGCCCCAGCATTTT. Amino acids: CASSKTGEGQPQHF.